This is a list of T cell receptor beta chains from one sample in a study of response to subunit inactivated influenza vaccine. TCRdb fed the RT-PCR reads into MiXCR, producing one record per CDR3 protein. Of 490,000 or so distinct CDR3 sequences listed, 7.5% to 8.5% are singletons. The specimen comprised PBMCs from blood, sampled around 25 months after vaccination. These receptors all come from a man between 45 and 75 years old who received an inactivated influenza vaccine. The CDR3 runs from the conserved cysteine through the conserved F or W. D genes are given only for firm matches. Rows give clone size only sometimes, using once, few, many, or a class for an expanded clone.

d_call: -
v_call: TRBV7-2
clone_size: many
j_call: TRBJ2-7
cdr3_length: 13
cdr3_nt: TGTGCCAGCAGCAACAGCTGGAGGTACGAGCAGTACTTC
cdr3_aa: CASSNSWRYEQYF

d_call: TRBD2
v_call: TRBV11-2
clone_size: few
j_call: TRBJ2-1
cdr3_length: 15
cdr3_nt: TGTGCCAGCAGCTTAGGGGCGGGAGGGCGGTATGAGCAGTTCTTC
cdr3_aa: CASSLGAGGRYEQFF

d_call: -
v_call: TRBV7-3
clone_size: many
j_call: TRBJ2-3
cdr3_length: 15
cdr3_nt: TGTGCCAGCAGCTTAACGCGGGAAAGCACAGATACGCAGTATTTT
cdr3_aa: CASSLTRESTDTQYF

d_call: -
v_call: TRBV18
clone_size: few
j_call: TRBJ1-2
cdr3_length: 14
cdr3_nt: TGTGCCAGCTCGCCGGGGGATCTACTATATGGCTACACCTTC
cdr3_aa: CASSPGDLLYGYTF

d_call: -
v_call: TRBV6-1
clone_size: -
j_call: TRBJ1-6
cdr3_length: 15
cdr3_nt: TGTGCCAGCAGCCGATACAGGGACCCGAATCCACCCCTCCACTTT
cdr3_aa: CASSRYRDPNPPLHF

d_call: -
v_call: TRBV5-4
clone_size: many
j_call: TRBJ1-5
cdr3_length: 14
cdr3_nt: TGTGCCAGCAGTTTCCGGGGGAGCAATCAGCCCCAGCATTTT
cdr3_aa: CASSFRGSNQPQHF

d_call: -
v_call: TRBV20-1
clone_size: few
j_call: TRBJ2-3
cdr3_length: 14
cdr3_nt: TGCAGTGCTCTAGGGGGACAAAACACAGATACGCAGTATTTT
cdr3_aa: CSALGGQNTDTQYF

d_call: -
v_call: TRBV5-1
clone_size: few
j_call: TRBJ2-3
cdr3_length: 18
cdr3_nt: TGCGCCAGCAGCCCCGTGGGGGGATATTTGACAGGGTCAGATACGCAGTATTTT
cdr3_aa: CASSPVGGYLTGSDTQYF

d_call: TRBD1
v_call: TRBV6-1
clone_size: many
j_call: TRBJ1-2
cdr3_length: 13
cdr3_nt: TGTGCCAGCACCCAGACAGGGCAGTACGGCTACACCTTC
cdr3_aa: CASTQTGQYGYTF

d_call: -
v_call: TRBV24-1
clone_size: -
j_call: TRBJ2-1
cdr3_length: 13
cdr3_nt: TGTGCCACCAGTGATGTACAATACAATGAGCAGTTCTTC
cdr3_aa: CATSDVQYNEQFF

d_call: TRBD2
v_call: TRBV28
clone_size: -
j_call: TRBJ2-3
cdr3_length: 17
cdr3_nt: TGTGCCAGCAGTTTCCAGGCTAGCGGGAGACCCACAGATACGCAGTATTTT
cdr3_aa: CASSFQASGRPTDTQYF

d_call: -
v_call: TRBV5-1
clone_size: -
j_call: TRBJ1-1
cdr3_length: 16
cdr3_nt: TGCGCCAGCAGCCCGGCCCAGGGACACATAACCCTGAGAGCTTTCTTT
cdr3_aa: CASSPAQGHITLRAFF

d_call: -
v_call: TRBV20-1
clone_size: -
j_call: TRBJ2-5
cdr3_length: 13
cdr3_nt: TGCAGTGCTAGAGATCGGGCCGGGATTACCCAGTACTTC
cdr3_aa: CSARDRAGITQYF

d_call: -
v_call: TRBV28
clone_size: -
j_call: TRBJ1-4
cdr3_length: 12
cdr3_nt: TGTGCCAGCAGTAGAGGGGCCTGGGTAATGTTTTTT
cdr3_aa: CASSRGAWVMFF

d_call: -
v_call: TRBV12-3/TRBV12-4
clone_size: -
j_call: TRBJ2-2
cdr3_length: 14
cdr3_nt: TGTGCCAGCAGTCGCCTTGAACGGGCCGGGGAGCTGTTTTTT
cdr3_aa: CASSRLERAGELFF

d_call: -
v_call: TRBV21-1
clone_size: few
j_call: TRBJ2-1
cdr3_length: 17
cdr3_nt: TGTGCCAGCAGCAAAGTGAGTAGCGGGAGCTCCTACAATGAGCAGTTCTTC
cdr3_aa: CASSKVSSGSSYNEQFF

d_call: TRBD1
v_call: TRBV11-2
clone_size: many
j_call: TRBJ2-1
cdr3_length: 14
cdr3_nt: TGTGCCAGCAGCACGCTGACAGGGCCCAATGAGCAGTTCTTC
cdr3_aa: CASSTLTGPNEQFF

d_call: -
v_call: TRBV7-9
clone_size: -
j_call: TRBJ1-5
cdr3_length: 13
cdr3_nt: TGTGCCAGCAGCTTAGGGAGTGGTCAGCCCCAGCATTTT
cdr3_aa: CASSLGSGQPQHF

d_call: -
v_call: TRBV7-8
clone_size: many
j_call: TRBJ2-7
cdr3_length: 13
cdr3_nt: TGTGCCAGCAGCTTGGACACCCTGTACGAGCAGTACTTC
cdr3_aa: CASSLDTLYEQYF

d_call: -
v_call: TRBV4-3
clone_size: -
j_call: TRBJ2-6
cdr3_length: 18
cdr3_nt: TGCGCCAGCAGCCAAGAACCCCCGGGACTCTCTGGGGCCAACGTCCTGACTTTC
cdr3_aa: CASSQEPPGLSGANVLTF

d_call: -
v_call: TRBV10-3
clone_size: -
j_call: TRBJ2-7
cdr3_length: 10
cdr3_nt: TGTGCCATCATCTGTTACGAGCAGTACTTC
cdr3_aa: CAIICYEQYF

d_call: TRBD1
v_call: TRBV24-1
clone_size: many
j_call: TRBJ2-2
cdr3_length: 16
cdr3_nt: TGTGCCACCAGTGACTCGACAGGGGCGAACACCGGGGAGCTGTTTTTT
cdr3_aa: CATSDSTGANTGELFF

d_call: TRBD1
v_call: TRBV10-3
clone_size: many
j_call: TRBJ2-1
cdr3_length: 14
cdr3_nt: TGTGCCATCAGGGACGGGACAGGGGCCAATGAGCAGTTCTTC
cdr3_aa: CAIRDGTGANEQFF

d_call: -
v_call: TRBV28
clone_size: -
j_call: TRBJ2-5
cdr3_length: 14
cdr3_nt: TGTGCCAGCAGAATAGGCTACTTGGGAGAGACCCAGTACTTC
cdr3_aa: CASRIGYLGETQYF